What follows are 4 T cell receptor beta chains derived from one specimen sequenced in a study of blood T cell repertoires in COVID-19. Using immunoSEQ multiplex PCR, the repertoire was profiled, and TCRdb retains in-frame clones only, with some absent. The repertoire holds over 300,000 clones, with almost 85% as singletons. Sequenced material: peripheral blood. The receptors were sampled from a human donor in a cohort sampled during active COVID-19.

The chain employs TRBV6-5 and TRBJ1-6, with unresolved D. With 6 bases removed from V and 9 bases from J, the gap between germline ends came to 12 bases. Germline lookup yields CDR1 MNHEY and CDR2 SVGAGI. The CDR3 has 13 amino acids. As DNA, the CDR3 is TGTGCCAGCAGCAACCGAGCCTTTTCACCCCTCCACTTT. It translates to CASSNRAFSPLHF.

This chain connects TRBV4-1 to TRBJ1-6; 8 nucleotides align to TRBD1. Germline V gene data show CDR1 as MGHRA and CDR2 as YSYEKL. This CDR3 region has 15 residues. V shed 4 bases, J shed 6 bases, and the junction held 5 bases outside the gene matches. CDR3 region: CASSPLGQGNSPLHF. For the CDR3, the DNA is TGCGCCAGCAGCCCCCTAGGACAGGGTAATTCACCCCTCCACTTT.

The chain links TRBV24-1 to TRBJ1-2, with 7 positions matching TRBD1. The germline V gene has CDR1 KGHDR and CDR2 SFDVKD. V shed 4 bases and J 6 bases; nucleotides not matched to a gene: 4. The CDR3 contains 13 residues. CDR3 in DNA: TGTGCCACCAGTGACAGGGGGGCGCATGGCTACACCTTC. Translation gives CATSDRGAHGYTF.

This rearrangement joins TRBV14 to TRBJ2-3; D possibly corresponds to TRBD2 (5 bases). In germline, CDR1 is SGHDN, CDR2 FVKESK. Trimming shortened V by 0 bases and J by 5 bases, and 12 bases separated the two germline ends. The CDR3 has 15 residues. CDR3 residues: CASSQELGLLDTQYF. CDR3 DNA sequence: TGTGCCAGCAGCCAAGAACTAGGGCTTTTAGATACGCAGTATTTT.